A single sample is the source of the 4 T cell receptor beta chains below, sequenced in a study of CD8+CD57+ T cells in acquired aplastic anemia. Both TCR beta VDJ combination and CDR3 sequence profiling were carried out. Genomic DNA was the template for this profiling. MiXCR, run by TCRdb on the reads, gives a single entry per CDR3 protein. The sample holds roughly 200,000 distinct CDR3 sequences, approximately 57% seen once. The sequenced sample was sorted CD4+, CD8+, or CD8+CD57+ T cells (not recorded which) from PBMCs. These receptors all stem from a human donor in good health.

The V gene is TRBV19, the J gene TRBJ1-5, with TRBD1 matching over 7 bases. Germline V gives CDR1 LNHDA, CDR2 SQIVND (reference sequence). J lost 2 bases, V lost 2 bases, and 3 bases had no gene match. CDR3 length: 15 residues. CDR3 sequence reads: CASSILGQGNQPQHF. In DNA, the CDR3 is TGTGCCAGTAGTATATTAGGACAGGGCAATCAGCCCCAGCATTTT.

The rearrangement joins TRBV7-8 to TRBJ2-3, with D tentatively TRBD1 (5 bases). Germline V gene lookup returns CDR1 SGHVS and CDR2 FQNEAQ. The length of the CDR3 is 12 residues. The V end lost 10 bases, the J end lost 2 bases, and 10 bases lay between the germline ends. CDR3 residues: CATTANTDTQYF. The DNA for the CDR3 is TGTGCCACGACAGCAAACACAGATACGCAGTATTTT.

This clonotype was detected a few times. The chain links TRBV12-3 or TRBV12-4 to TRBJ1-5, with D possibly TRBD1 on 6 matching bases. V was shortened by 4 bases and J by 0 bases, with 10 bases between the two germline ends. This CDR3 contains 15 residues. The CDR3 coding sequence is TGTGCCAGCAGTTCGGCAGGGGATAGCAATCAGCCCCAGCATTTT. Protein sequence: CASSSAGDSNQPQHF.

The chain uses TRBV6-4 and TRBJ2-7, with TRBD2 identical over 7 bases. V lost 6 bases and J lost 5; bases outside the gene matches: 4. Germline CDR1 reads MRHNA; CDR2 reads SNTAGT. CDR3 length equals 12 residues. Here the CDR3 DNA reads TGTGCCAGCAGCCAGACTAGCAACGAGCAGTACTTC. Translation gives CASSQTSNEQYF.